This TCR beta chain is from a study of cytomegalovirus exposure and HLA in healthy donors (dated by TCRdb to 2015 to 2018). Background on the whole study: An earlier analysis of approximately 550 of the donors reported roughly 270 Gb of sequence data and some 120 million unique TCR beta sequences from about 179 million T cells. An early release covering over 500 HLA-typed donors comprised roughly 300 gigabases of sequencing data and around 85 million unique TCR sequences. The later analysis used no new phenotypic data to find candidate immune exposures, relying instead on TCR beta sequences and their occurrence across donors. The number of donors typed differed by locus, with 629-630 for A, B, C, DRB1 and DQB1, more than 500 for DQA1, approximately 570 for DPA1, and around 450 for DPB1. HLA typing covered class I and class II loci at four-digit resolution. The T cell repertoires of around 730 subjects were profiled by immunosequencing and related to cytomegalovirus serostatus. Of the roughly 410 genotyped donors, approximately 81% were placed in the genetic ancestry cluster associated with self-reported Caucasian donors. Alongside the repertoire data, information on donor age, sex, ethnicity and CMV serostatus was compiled. All discovery cohort repertoires had been generated on a single sequencing platform. Among around 400 genotyped donors of the cohort, an average of roughly 230,000 unique TCR beta nucleotide sequences was sequenced per donor, of which 15% to 20% were non-productive. An earlier analysis of some 600 of the donors applied high-throughput TCR beta sequencing to assess whether each TCR beta V gene segment acted as functional or pseudogenic. Along with the approximately 700-subject first cohort, a separate validation cohort of over 90 different subjects was used. The study was designed to test whether signatures of past pathogen exposure could be identified by cataloging public T cell receptors. Five DR-DQ haplotypes were treated as single units for association and clustering because of strong linkage in the cohort. A later genetic analysis took genome-wide SNP genotypes for about 55% of the 666 donors and used that subset as a discovery cohort. To predict cytomegalovirus infection status, the study combined high-throughput TCR immunosequencing, statistical association of individual TCRs with disease status, and machine learning. To study patterns of TCR occurrence, a later analysis re-analyzed previously published TCR beta repertoires from under 750 donors and added high-resolution HLA genotyping. Findings and caveats that apply to the study as a whole: Compared with the roughly 720-donor mean, donors in an Asian-associated ancestry cluster had fewer N-insertions in productive TCRs, according to a later genetic analysis. In the study, around 150 TCR beta chains were listed as associated with cytomegalovirus. Broadly in line with IMGT annotations, most TCR beta V segments showed up in productive rearrangements about 87% or about 30% of the time in an earlier analysis of 587 of the donors. Because the 87-base-pair reads could not distinguish some IMGT-functional V segments, including TRBV6-2 and TRBV6-3, those segments were excluded. Several of the top co-occurrence clusters appeared to be linked to parvovirus B19, influenza, CMV and Epstein-Barr virus, according to a later analysis. Assigning TCR associations to individual alleles was difficult when HLA alleles, especially DR and DQ, strongly co-occurred. Because HLA typing was unavailable for some donors at each locus, only the typed subset was used in association tests. For the cohort, immune exposure information was limited to CMV serostatus. Sequencing depth was assumed to be roughly uniform across donors in the presence/absence analyses, though that assumption may not hold. A later analysis found that TCR association rates varied across HLA loci, with DRB1 alleles showing the most associated TCRs and HLA-C alleles the fewest. A few of the identified cytomegalovirus-associated TCR beta chains were confirmed in vitro to be specific for cytomegalovirus antigens. Most TCR sequences were seen in very few donors, while some public TCRs were found in many individuals. Because counts were too low, under 20 rarely observed V segments, including chromosome 9 orphons, were left out of the earlier analysis of approximately 500 of the donors. V-gene and J-gene trimming of TCR beta chains was associated with a missense DCLRE1C variant in a later genetic analysis, and the association was replicated in an independent cohort. According to the authors, the approach could potentially be generalized to other disease states and immunological phenotypes. In this cohort, only TCR beta chains were sequenced, and detectable features were limited by the absence of alpha or paired-chain data. A further reported finding was that TCR beta sequences accurately predicted the HLA-A and HLA-B alleles for most subjects in the first cohort. In a later analysis, most CMV-associated TCR beta chains were found to appear HLA-restricted, with HLA associations seemingly driven largely by CMV exposure. Compared with equally common non-associated chains, HLA-associated TCR beta chains in a later analysis were more clonally expanded and had lower generation probabilities. A later analysis associated about 17,000 TCR beta sequences with specific HLA alleles at a false discovery rate of 0.05. A cluster of highly shared sequence variants was judged likely to be a technical artifact of the sequencing pipeline. Correlated functional status among segregating V segments might reflect linkage disequilibrium, but an unknown experimental factor could not be ruled out. The classifier was reported to diagnose cytomegalovirus status with high specificity and sensitivity in both the original cohort and the validation cohort.

Ends trimmed: V by 1 base, J by 5 bases; bases unmatched to a gene: 5. Taken from cysteine to phenylalanine, the CDR3 has 14 residues. Only CDR3 DNA is held: 42 bases, read in frame from base 1. CDR1 and CDR2 are read off the germline V gene (reference sequence) as SGHNT and YYREEE. The cohort comprised hundreds of healthy bone marrow donors. All cohort members were sampled while nominally healthy, although unrecorded immune exposures were likely present. The donor tested CMV seropositive and was one of the 289 seropositive cohort members. Every donor gave a peripheral blood sample, and the peripheral blood mononuclear cells from that sample were used for TCR beta sequencing. Genomic DNA extraction from the blood cell samples was performed with the Qiagen DNeasy Blood Extraction Kit. Points on this clone: It has no known antigen specificity. Per-base quality was not reported, and no clone a single base away is much larger than it.

The library relied on the immunoSEQ multiplex PCR assay. For the multiplex PCR, a mixture combining 60 forward primers for TCR Vbeta segments and 13 reverse primers for TCR Jbeta segments was used. The CDR3 region of rearranged TCR beta genes was amplified from genomic DNA with a multiplex PCR assay. Amplified TCR beta libraries were sequenced as 87-base-pair reads on the Illumina HiSeq System. The original methods were these. In a later analysis, tens of millions of unique TCR beta chains were counted across the 650 to 700 repertoires, and around 10 million of these chains were shared by at least two donors. Raw reads were error-corrected and collapsed into unique sequences by a nearest-neighbor algorithm in which closely related sequences were merged to remove PCR and sequencing errors. Alignment of CDR3 sequences to IMGT reference sequences was used to assign V, D and J gene segments. For a sequence to be retained, a match of at least six nucleotides to both a V gene segment and a J gene segment was required. A rearrangement counted as productive if the CDR3 had no stop codons and remained in frame with V and J, and every other rearrangement counted as non-productive. CDR3 was defined by IMGT convention, running from the second conserved V-encoded cysteine to the conserved J-encoded phenylalanine. The earlier analysis of more than 450 of the donors excluded sequences that lacked an unambiguous match to a single V gene segment. In an earlier analysis of more than 500 of the donors, a V segment was called functional when productive rearrangements were above 56.7%, and segregating when the standard deviation between donors exceeded 5%. A statistical classification framework was built for diagnosing cytomegalovirus status from the catalog of TCR beta chain sequences. In a later analysis, V and J genes were assigned by comparing TCR nucleotide sequences against IMGT/GENE-DB human TR gene sequences. A later analysis assigned CDR3 sequences and most-parsimonious VDJ recombination scenarios with the TCRdist pipeline. In a later analysis, every TCR beta chain was defined by the combination of its CDR3 amino acid sequence and its V-gene family, and reads without a unique V-gene family were dropped. A later analysis removed roughly 590 highly shared, low-generation-probability nucleotide sequences to deal with suspected cross-contamination and a sequencing artifact. In a later analysis, a clonal expansion index for each public chain was calculated from normalized within-repertoire ranks of inferred template counts. A later analysis computed generation probabilities with a VDJ recombination model fitted to out-of-frame rearrangements, and checked the results against IGoR. In a later analysis, hypergeometric tests were used to score TCR-TCR, TCR-HLA and TCR-CMV co-occurrence, with a repertoire-size bias correction applied to TCR pairs. False discovery rates were estimated in a later analysis by permuting HLA or CMV assignments 20 times. In a later analysis, co-occurring TCRs were grouped using DBSCAN, with TCRdist sequence similarity added in when clustering inside HLA-allele-positive subsets. Co-occurrence clustering excluded repertoires with fewer than 30,000 or more than 120,000 public chains, plus five with anomalous nucleotide sharing. What TCRdb holds here is the immuneACCESS table cut down to in-frame rearrangements. Part of the clones is not present; checked against another copy, under half of the missing clones reflect an unresolved V gene, and the others are unexplained. The DNA gave D and trimming, while V, J and clone size come from that table. In all, the sample holds around 120,000 clones, and roughly two thirds of those were seen once. In total, the top ten clones hold over 1.5% of the sample.

The sequence was collected from a man under 40 in good health and CMV-seropositive. The chain is encoded by TRBV5-4 joined to TRBJ2-5; TRBD1 aligns with 7 central bases. The specimen sequenced was PBMCs. The CDR3 is CASSLTGQYETQYF. The nucleotide sequence is given as TGTGCCAGCAGCTTGACGGGACAGTATGAGACCCAGTACTTC.